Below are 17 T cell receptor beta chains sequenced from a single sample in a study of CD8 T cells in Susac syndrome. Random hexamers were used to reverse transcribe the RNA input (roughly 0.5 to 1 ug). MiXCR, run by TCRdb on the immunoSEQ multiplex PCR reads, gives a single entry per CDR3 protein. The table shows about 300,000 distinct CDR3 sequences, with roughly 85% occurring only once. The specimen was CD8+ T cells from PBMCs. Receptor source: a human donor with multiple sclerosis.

The CDR3 sequence: CASSLERTGAEKLFF. CDR3 bases: TGTGCCAGCAGCTTAGAGAGGACAGGCGCTGAAAAACTGTTTTTT. The chain carries TRBV7-8 and TRBJ1-4; 7 nucleotides line up with TRBD1. CDR3 length: 15 amino acids. The J segment lost 7 bases and the V segment lost 1 base, leaving 6 bases of the junction unmatched. Germline V gene data show CDR1 as SGHVS and CDR2 as FQNEAQ.

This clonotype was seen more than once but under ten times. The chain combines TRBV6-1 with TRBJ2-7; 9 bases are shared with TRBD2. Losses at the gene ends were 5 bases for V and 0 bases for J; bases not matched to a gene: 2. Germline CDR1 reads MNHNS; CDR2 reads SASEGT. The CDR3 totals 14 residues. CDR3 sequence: CASSFSGGSYEQYF. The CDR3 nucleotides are TGTGCCAGCAGTTTTAGCGGGGGCTCCTACGAGCAGTACTTC.

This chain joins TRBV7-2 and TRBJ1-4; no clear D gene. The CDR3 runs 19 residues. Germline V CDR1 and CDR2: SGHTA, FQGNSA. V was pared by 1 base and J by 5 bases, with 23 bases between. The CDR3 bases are TGTGCCAGCAGCTTAGGGTATGGCAGGATGAGTCCCTTAAATGAAAAACTGTTTTTT. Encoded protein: CASSLGYGRMSPLNEKLFF.

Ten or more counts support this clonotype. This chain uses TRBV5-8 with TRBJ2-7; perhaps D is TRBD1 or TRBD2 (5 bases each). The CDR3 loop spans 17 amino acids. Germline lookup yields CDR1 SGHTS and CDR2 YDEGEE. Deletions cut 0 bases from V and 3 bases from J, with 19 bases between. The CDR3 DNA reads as TGTGCCAGCAGCTTGGGGTCTCGGGGCCGCGGATTCTACGAGCAGTACTTC. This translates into CASSLGSRGRGFYEQYF.

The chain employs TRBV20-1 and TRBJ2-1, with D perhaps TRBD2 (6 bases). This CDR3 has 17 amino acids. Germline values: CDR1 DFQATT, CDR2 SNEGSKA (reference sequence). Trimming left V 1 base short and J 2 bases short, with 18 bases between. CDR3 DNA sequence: TGCAGTGCTAGAGGTTCCGTGGGGGGTGGTACCTACAATGAGCAGTTCTTC. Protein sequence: CSARGSVGGGTYNEQFF.

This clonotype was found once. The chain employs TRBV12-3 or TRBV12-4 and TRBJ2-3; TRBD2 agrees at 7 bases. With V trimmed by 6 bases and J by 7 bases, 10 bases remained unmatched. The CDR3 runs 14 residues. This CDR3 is CASSLRLAVHTQYF. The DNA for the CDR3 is TGTGCCAGCAGCCTGAGGCTAGCGGTCCATACGCAGTATTTT.

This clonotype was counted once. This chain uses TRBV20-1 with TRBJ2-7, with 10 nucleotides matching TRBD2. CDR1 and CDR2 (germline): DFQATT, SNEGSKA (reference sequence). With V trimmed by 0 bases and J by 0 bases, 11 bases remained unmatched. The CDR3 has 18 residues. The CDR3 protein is CSAREVWTSGFPSYEQYF. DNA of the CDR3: TGCAGTGCTAGAGAAGTATGGACTAGCGGATTCCCCTCCTACGAGCAGTACTTC.

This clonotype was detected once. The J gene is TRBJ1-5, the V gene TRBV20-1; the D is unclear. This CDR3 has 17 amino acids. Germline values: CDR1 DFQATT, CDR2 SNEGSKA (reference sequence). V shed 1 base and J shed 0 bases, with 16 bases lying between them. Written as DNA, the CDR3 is TGCAGTGCTAGAGGTGATTTTTGGCCAGTTAGCAATCAGCCCCAGCATTTT. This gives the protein CSARGDFWPVSNQPQHF.

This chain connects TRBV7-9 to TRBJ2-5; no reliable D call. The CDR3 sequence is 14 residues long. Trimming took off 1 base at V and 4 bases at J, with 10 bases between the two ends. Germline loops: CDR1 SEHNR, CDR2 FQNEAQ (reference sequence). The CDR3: CASSLGLEVETQYF. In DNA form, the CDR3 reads TGTGCCAGCAGCTTAGGGCTAGAAGTAGAGACCCAGTACTTC.

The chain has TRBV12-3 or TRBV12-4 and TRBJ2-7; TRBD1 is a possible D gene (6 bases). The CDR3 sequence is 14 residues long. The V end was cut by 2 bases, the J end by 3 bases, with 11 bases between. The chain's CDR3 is CASSLSGTFYEQYF. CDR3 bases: TGTGCCAGCAGTTTATCAGGGACATTCTACGAGCAGTACTTC.

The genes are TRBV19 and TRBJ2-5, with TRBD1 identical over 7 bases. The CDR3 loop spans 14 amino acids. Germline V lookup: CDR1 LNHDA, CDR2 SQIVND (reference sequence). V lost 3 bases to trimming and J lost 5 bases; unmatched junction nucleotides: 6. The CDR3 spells CASSIGQEWETQYF. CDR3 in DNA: TGTGCCAGTAGTATCGGACAGGAATGGGAGACCCAGTACTTC.

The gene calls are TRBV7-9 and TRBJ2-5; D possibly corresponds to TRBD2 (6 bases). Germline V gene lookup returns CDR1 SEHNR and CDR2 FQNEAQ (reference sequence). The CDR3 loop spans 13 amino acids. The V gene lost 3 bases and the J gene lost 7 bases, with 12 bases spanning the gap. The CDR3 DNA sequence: TGTGCCAGCAGCTTGGCAACGGAGGGGACCCAGTACTTC. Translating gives CASSLATEGTQYF.

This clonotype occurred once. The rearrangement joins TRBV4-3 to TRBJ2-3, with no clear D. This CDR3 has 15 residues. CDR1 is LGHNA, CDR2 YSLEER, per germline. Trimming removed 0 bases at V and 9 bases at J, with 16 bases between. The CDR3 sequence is CASSQEFGGRATQYF. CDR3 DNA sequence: TGCGCCAGCAGCCAAGAATTCGGTGGGCGAGCGACGCAGTATTTT.

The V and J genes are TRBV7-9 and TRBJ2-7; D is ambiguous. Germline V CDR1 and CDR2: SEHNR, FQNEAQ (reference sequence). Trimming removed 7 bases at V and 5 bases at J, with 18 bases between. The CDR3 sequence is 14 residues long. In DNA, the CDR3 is TGTGCCAGCAACCGATTAGAGAGAACCAACGAGCAGTACTTC. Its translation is CASNRLERTNEQYF.

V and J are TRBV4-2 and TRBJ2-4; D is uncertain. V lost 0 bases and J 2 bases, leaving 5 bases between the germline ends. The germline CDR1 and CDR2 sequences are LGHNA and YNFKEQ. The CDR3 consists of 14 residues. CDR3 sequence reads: CASSQDESKNIQYF. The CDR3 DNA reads TGTGCCAGCAGCCAAGATGAATCCAAAAACATTCAGTACTTC.

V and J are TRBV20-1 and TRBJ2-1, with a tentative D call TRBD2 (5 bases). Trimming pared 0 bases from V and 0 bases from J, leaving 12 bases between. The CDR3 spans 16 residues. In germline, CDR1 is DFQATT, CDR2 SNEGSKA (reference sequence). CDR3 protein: CSARDNEGPSYNEQFF. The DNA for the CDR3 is TGCAGTGCTAGAGATAATGAGGGCCCCTCCTACAATGAGCAGTTCTTC.

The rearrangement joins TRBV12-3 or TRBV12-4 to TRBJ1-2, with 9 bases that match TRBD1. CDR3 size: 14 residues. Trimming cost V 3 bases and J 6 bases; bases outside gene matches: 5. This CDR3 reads CASSFGTGLNGYTF. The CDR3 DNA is TGTGCCAGCAGTTTCGGGACAGGGTTAAATGGCTACACCTTC.